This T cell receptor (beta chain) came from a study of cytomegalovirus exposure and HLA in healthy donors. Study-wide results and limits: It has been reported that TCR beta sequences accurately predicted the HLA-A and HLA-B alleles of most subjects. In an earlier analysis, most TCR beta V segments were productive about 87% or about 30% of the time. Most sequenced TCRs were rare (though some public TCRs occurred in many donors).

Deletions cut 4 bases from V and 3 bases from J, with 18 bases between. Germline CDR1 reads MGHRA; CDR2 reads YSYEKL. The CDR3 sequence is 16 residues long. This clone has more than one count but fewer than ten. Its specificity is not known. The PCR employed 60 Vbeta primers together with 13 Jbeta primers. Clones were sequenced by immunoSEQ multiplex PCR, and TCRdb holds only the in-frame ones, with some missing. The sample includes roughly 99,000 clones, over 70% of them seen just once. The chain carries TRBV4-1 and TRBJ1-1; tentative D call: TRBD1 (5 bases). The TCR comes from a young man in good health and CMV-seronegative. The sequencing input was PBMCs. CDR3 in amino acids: CASSLPISRGDTEAFF. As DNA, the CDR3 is TGCGCCAGCAGCCTTCCTATATCCCGGGGGGACACTGAAGCTTTCTTT.